This TCR beta chain appears in the sequencing data of a study of beta chain features in type 1 diabetes. Turning to the study itself: Patient and healthy donor groups were alike in age, gender and cell yields.

The investigators reverse transcribed all of the isolated RNA, so they sequenced expressed TCRB transcripts. TCRdb keeps only in-frame clones here, not all; method: immunoSEQ multiplex PCR. The sample has over 500,000 clones; about 14% are singletons. The CDR3 loop spans 15 amino acids. Germline V gene data show CDR1 as SGHTA and CDR2 as FQGNSA. Trimming took off 1 base at V and 1 base at J, with 9 bases between the two ends. This clone was recorded at least ten times. The rearrangement uses TRBV7-2 and TRBJ2-3, with D possibly TRBD2 on 6 matching bases. The sequenced material came from naive CD4+ T cells from blood. The receptor was derived from a man aged 18-30 years in good health. The CDR3 nucleotides read TGTGCCAGCAGCTTAGGCGGGGCCCGCACAGATACGCAGTATTTT. This codes for CASSLGGARTDTQYF. Using reference TRBV7-2 and TRBJ2-3 for the parts outside the CDR3, the full variable domain is GAGVSQSPSNKVTEKGKDVELRCDPISGHTALYWYRQSLGQGLEFLIYFQGNSAPDKSGLPSDRFSAERTGGSVSTLTIQRTQQEDSAVYLCASSLGGARTDTQYFGPGTRLTVL.